This entry lists 10 T cell receptor beta chains sequenced from one sample in a study of identical twins. TCRdb re-analysed the 5' RACE reads in MiXCR, keeping a single row per CDR3 protein. In the table there are approximately 500,000 distinct CDR3 sequences, 15% of which are singletons. The same sample was also used in a study of yellow fever vaccine responses in identical twins.

The sequencing input was CD4+ T cells sorted from blood. These receptors came from a woman between 18 and 29 years old in good health.

In its sample, this clonotype was seen a few times. The gene calls are TRBV12-3 or TRBV12-4 and TRBJ1-1, with TRBD1 identical over 7 bases. The CDR3 extends over 14 amino acids. V gave up 2 bases and J gave up 6 bases; unmatched junction bases: 6. CDR3 nucleotide sequence: TGTGCCAGCAGTTTAAGTACAGGGGTCCCTGAAGCTTTCTTT. The encoded protein is CASSLSTGVPEAFF.

This clonotype turned up a few times. This rearrangement joins TRBV18 to TRBJ2-2; D gene uncertain. This CDR3 comprises 12 residues. Germline V lookup: CDR1 KGHSH, CDR2 LQKENI. With 3 bases removed from V and 4 bases from J, the gap between germline ends came to 3 bases. This CDR3 reads CASSPPTGELFF. As DNA, the CDR3 is TGTGCCAGCTCACCTCCCACCGGGGAGCTGTTTTTT.

In its sample, this clonotype was seen a few times. The rearrangement uses TRBV15 and TRBJ2-2; 7 bases are a match to TRBD1. Germline V gene lookup returns CDR1 LNHNV and CDR2 YYDKDF (reference sequence). The CDR3 is 15 residues long. V trimming: 8 bases; J trimming: 1 base; junction bases outside the gene matches: 7. This CDR3 reads CATRQGALNTGELFF. CDR3 nucleotides: TGTGCCACCCGACAGGGAGCCCTGAACACCGGGGAGCTGTTTTTT. Complete variable domain (other parts from reference TRBV15 and TRBJ2-2): DAMVIQNPRYQVTQFGKPVTLSCSQTLNHNVMYWYQQKSSQAPKLLFHYYDKDFNNEADTPDNFQSRRPNTSFCFLDIRSPGLGDTAMYLCATRQGALNTGELFFGEGSRLTVL.

This clonotype turned up a few times. The chain combines TRBV20-1 with TRBJ2-3, with D perhaps TRBD2 (6 bases). The CDR3 is made up of 12 amino acids. Between the trimmed V and J ends, which lost 3 bases and 4 bases, there was a span of 8 bases. Germline lookup yields CDR1 DFQATT and CDR2 SNEGSKA (reference sequence). The chain's CDR3 is CSASPGADTQYF. The CDR3 DNA sequence: TGCAGTGCTAGCCCGGGGGCAGATACGCAGTATTTT.

There are many counts of this clonotype. This chain links TRBV20-1 with TRBJ2-7, with 8 bases identical to TRBD2. This CDR3 spans 13 amino acids. Germline lookup yields CDR1 DFQATT and CDR2 SNEGSKA (reference sequence). The V and J ends lost 1 base and 3 bases, in that order; junction bases with no gene match: 2. The CDR3 protein is CSARGRGDYEQYV. The DNA of the CDR3 is TGCAGTGCTAGAGGGCGGGGGGACTACGAGCAGTACGTC.

The genes are TRBV6-2 or TRBV6-3 and TRBJ1-3, with a weak D call TRBD1 (6 bases). Germline V gives CDR1 MNHEY, CDR2 SVGEGT. The germline V and J ends were trimmed by 2 bases and 5 bases, with 10 bases remaining between them. The CDR3 consists of 14 residues. CDR3 nucleotides: TGTGCCAGCAGTTACCGGGACACGAGAAACACCATATATTTT. Its translation is CASSYRDTRNTIYF.

This clonotype was seen a few times. V usage is TRBV5-1 and J usage is TRBJ2-7; tentatively, D is TRBD2 (6 bases). From germline, CDR1 is SGHRS and CDR2 YFSETQ. Trimming took off 3 bases at V and 7 bases at J, with 26 bases between the two ends. The length of the CDR3 is 17 residues. CDR3 sequence (DNA): TGCGCCAGCAGCTCGACCGTTCTTGGCGGGGTCCGTGGGGAGCAGTACTTC. Protein sequence: CASSSTVLGGVRGEQYF.

The V gene is TRBV13, the J gene TRBJ2-7; 11 nucleotides agree with TRBD2. With 3 bases clipped from V and 5 bases from J, the junction kept 12 bases outside the gene matches. The CDR3 is made up of 17 amino acids. The germline V gene encodes CDR1 PRHDT and CDR2 FYEKMQ (reference sequence). DNA of the CDR3: TGTGCCAGCAGCTTGCCCGGTCTAGCGGGAGGCCCCCACGAGCAGTACTTC. This gives the protein CASSLPGLAGGPHEQYF. Complete variable domain (other parts from reference TRBV13 and TRBJ2-7): AAGVIQSPRHLIKEKRETATLKCYPIPRHDTVYWYQQGPGQDPQFLISFYEKMQSDKGSIPDRFSAQQFSDYHSELNMSSLELGDSALYFCASSLPGLAGGPHEQYFGPGTRLTVT.

Many counts were recorded for this clonotype. The rearrangement uses TRBV5-1 and TRBJ2-1; 8 bases align to TRBD2. Germline V CDR1 and CDR2: SGHRS, YFSETQ. Losses at the gene ends were 0 bases for V and 1 base for J; bases not matched to a gene: 3. This CDR3 has 16 amino acids. The CDR3 loop is CASSLGAGGSYNEQFF. The CDR3 bases are TGCGCCAGCAGCTTGGGTGCGGGAGGATCCTACAATGAGCAGTTCTTC.

The rearrangement links TRBV20-1 to TRBJ2-5, with 12 bases fitting TRBD2. This CDR3 spans 15 amino acids. In germline, CDR1 is DFQATT, CDR2 SNEGSKA (reference sequence). V shed 7 bases, J shed 7 bases, and the junction held 13 bases outside the gene matches. The CDR3 sequence: CSGRLAGAVRGTQYF. DNA of the CDR3: TGCAGTGGCAGACTAGCGGGAGCCGTCCGAGGGACCCAGTACTTC.